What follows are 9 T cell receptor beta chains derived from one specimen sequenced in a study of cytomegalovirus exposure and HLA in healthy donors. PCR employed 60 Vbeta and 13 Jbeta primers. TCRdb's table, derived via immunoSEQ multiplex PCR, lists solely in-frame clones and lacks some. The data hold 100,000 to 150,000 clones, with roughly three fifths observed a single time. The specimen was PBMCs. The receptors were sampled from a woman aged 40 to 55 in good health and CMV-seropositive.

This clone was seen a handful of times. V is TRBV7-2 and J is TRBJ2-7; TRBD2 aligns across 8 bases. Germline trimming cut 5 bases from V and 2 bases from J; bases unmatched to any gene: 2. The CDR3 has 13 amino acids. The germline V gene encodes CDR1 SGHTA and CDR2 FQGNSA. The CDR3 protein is CASSSGSAYEQYF. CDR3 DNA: TGTGCCAGCAGCAGCGGGAGCGCCTACGAGCAGTACTTC.

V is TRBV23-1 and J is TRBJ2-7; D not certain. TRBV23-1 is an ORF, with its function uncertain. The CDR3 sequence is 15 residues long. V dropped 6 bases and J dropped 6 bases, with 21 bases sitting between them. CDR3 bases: TGCGCCAGCAGCCCATCGCGTTCTCCTCCCTGCGAGCAGTACTTC. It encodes CASSPSRSPPCEQYF.

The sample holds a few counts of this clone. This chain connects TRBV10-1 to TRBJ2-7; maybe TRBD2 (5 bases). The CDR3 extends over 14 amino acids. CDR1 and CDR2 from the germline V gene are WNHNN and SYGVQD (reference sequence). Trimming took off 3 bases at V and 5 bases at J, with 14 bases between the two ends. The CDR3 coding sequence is TGCGCCAGCAGTGATAGGAGAGGGATCCACGAGCAGTACTTC. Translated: CASSDRRGIHEQYF.

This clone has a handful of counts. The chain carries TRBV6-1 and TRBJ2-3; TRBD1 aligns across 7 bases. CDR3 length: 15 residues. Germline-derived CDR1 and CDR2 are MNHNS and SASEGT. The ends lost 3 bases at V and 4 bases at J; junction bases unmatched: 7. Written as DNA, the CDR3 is TGTGCCAGCAGTGAGGGACAGTCCTCCGCAGATACGCAGTATTTT. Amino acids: CASSEGQSSADTQYF.

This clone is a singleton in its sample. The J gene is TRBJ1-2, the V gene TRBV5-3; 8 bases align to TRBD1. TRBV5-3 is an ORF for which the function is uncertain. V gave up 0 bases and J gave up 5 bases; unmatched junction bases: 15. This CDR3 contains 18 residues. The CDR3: CARSLGLDREARRYGYTF. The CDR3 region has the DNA TGTGCCAGAAGCTTGGGTTTGGACAGGGAGGCCCGTCGATATGGCTACACCTTC.

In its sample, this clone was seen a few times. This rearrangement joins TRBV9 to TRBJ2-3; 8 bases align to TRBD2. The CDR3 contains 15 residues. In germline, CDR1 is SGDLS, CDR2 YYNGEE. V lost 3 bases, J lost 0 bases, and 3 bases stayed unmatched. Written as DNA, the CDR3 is TGTGCCAGCAGCGCCAGCGGGAGTAGCACAGATACGCAGTATTTT. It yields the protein CASSASGSSTDTQYF.

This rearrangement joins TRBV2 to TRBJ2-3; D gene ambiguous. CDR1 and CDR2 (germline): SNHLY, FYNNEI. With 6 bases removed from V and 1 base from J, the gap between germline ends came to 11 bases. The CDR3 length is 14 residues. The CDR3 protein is CASRSMGGTDTQYF. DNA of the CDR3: TGTGCCAGCAGGTCAATGGGCGGCACAGATACGCAGTATTTT.

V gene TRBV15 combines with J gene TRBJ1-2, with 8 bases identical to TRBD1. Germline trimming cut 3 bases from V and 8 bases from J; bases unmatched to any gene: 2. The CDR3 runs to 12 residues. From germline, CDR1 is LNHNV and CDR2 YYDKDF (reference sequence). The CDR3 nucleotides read TGTGCCACCAGCAGCACAGGGGGAGGCTACACCTTC. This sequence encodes CATSSTGGGYTF.

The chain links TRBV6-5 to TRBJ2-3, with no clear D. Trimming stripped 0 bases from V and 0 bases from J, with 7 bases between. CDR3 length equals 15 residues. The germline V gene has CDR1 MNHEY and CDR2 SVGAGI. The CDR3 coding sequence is TGTGCCAGCAGTTACTCGAGTGTCAGCACAGATACGCAGTATTTT. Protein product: CASSYSSVSTDTQYF.